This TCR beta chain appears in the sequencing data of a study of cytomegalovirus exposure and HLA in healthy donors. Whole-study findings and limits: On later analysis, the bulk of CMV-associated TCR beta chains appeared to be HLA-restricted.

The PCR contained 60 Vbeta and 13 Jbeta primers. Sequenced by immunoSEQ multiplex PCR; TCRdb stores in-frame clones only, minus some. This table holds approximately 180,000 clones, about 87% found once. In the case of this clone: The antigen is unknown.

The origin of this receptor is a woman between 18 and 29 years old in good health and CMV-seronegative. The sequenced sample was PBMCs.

CDR3 loop: CASSLGPSEKLFF. CDR3 DNA: TGTGCCAGCAGCTTGGGGCCAAGTGAAAAACTGTTTTTT. The gene calls are TRBV11-2 and TRBJ1-4, with D tentatively TRBD1 (5 bases). Germline V gene sequence: CDR1 SGHAT, CDR2 FQNNGV. The CDR3 contains 13 residues. Trimming pared 3 bases from V and 7 bases from J, leaving 9 bases between.